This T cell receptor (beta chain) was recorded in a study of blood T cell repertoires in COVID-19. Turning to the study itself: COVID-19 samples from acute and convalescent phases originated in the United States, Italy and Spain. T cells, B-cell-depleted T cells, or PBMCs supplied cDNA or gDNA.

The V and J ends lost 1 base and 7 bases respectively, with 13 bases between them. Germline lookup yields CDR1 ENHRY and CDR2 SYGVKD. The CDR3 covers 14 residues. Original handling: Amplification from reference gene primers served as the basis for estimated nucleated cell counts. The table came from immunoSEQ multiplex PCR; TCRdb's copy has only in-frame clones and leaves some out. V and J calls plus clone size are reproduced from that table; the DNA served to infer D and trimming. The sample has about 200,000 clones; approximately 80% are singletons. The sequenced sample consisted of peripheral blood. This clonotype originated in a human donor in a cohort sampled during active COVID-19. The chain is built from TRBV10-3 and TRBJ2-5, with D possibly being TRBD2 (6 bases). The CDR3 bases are TGTGCCATCAGTGAGTTGGAGGGGTCCGCGACCCAGTACTTC. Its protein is CAISELEGSATQYF.